The sequence of this T cell receptor beta chain was determined in a study of neurological immune-mediated disorders. Using its own MiXCR run on the 5' RACE reads, TCRdb lists one record per CDR3 protein. The sample holds about 21,000 distinct CDR3 sequences, 15% to 20% seen once. This clonotype has a count of ten or more. There are 15 residues in the CDR3. Trimming took 0 bases from V and 11 from J, leaving 14 bases between them. Germline V gives CDR1 LGHDT, CDR2 YNNKEL (reference sequence). The chain carries TRBV3-1 and TRBJ1-6; D may be TRBD1 (5 bases). The sequencing input was CD8+ T cells from blood. This receptor was identified in a woman under 30 with multiple sclerosis. CDR3 sequence reads: CASSQEGRELPPLHF. CDR3 sequence (DNA): TGTGCCAGCAGCCAAGAGGGCAGGGAACTTCCACCCCTCCACTTT.